This TCR beta chain was sequenced for a study of T cells in Graves' hyperthyroidism and ophthalmopathy. Germline CDR1 MGHDK, CDR2 SYGVNS. There are 14 residues in the CDR3. Trimming took off 0 bases at V and 2 bases at J, with 7 bases between the two ends. Researchers amplified the TCR beta CDR3 regions from RNA transcripts. Primed by the HTBI set, a first-round RT-PCR was run on the TCR CDR3. TCRdb recomputed calls from the multiplex PCR reads with MiXCR, one row per CDR3 protein. The sample holds about half a million distinct CDR3 sequences; approximately 20% are singletons and the top ten take about 50%.

The chain joins TRBV25-1 to TRBJ1-2, with D tentatively TRBD1 (5 bases). This clonotype was obtained from a man aged 35-49 years with Graves' ophthalmopathy. The sequenced material came from blood. Written as DNA, the CDR3 is TGTGCCAGCAGTGAATATGGGGGAAACTATGGCTACACCTTC. Translation gives CASSEYGGNYGYTF.